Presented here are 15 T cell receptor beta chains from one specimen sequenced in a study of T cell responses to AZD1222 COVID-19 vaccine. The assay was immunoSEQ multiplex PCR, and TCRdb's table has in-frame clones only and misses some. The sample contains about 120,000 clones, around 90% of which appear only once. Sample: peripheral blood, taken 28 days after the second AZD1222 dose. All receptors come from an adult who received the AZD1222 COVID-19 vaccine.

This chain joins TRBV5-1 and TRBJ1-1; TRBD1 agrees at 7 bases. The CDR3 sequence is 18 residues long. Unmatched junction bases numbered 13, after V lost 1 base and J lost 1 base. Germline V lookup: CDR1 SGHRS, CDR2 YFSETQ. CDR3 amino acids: CASSLFLGTALGNTEAFF. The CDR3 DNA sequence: TGCGCCAGCAGCTTGTTCCTGGGGACAGCACTCGGGAACACTGAAGCTTTCTTT.

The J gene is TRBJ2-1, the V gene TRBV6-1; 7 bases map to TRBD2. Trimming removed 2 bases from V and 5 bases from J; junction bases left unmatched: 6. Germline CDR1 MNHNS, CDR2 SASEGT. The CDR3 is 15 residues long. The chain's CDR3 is CASSEFSGVNNEQFF. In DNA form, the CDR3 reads TGTGCCAGCAGTGAATTCAGCGGGGTTAACAATGAGCAGTTCTTC.

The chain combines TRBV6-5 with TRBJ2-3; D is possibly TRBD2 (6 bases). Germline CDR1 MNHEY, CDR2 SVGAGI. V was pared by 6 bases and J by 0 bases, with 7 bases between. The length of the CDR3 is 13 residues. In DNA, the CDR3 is TGTGCCAGCAGGGGGACTAGCACAGATACGCAGTATTTT. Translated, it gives CASRGTSTDTQYF.

CDR3: CASSPWDRKDSPLHF. CDR3 coding DNA: TGTGCCAGCAGCCCGTGGGACAGGAAGGATTCACCCCTCCACTTT. This chain links TRBV4-2 with TRBJ1-6; 8 bases map to TRBD1. The V and J ends lost 4 bases and 8 bases, in that order; junction bases with no gene match: 7. The CDR3 covers 15 residues. Germline V gene data show CDR1 as LGHNA and CDR2 as YNFKEQ.

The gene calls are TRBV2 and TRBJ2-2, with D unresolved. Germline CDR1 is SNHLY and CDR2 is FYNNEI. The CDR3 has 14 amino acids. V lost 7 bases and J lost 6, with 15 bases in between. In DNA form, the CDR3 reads TGTGCCAGCACCCTAAGTTCAAACGCCGGGGAGCTGTTTTTT. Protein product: CASTLSSNAGELFF.

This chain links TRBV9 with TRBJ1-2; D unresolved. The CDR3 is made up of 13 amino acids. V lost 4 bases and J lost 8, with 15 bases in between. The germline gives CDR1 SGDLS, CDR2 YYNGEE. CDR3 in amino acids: CASSQQLGKGYTF. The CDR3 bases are TGTGCCAGCAGCCAACAACTAGGGAAAGGCTACACCTTC. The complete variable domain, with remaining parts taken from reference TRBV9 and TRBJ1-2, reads DSGVTQTPKHLITATGQRVTLRCSPRSGDLSVYWYQQSLDQGLQFLIQYYNGEERAKGNILERFSAQQFPDLHSELNLSSLELGDSALYFCASSQQLGKGYTFGSGTRLTVV.

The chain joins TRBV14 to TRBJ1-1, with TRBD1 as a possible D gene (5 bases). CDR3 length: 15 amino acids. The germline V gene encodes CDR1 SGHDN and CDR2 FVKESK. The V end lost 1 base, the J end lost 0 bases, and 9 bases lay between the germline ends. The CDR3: CASSQVAGMNTEAFF. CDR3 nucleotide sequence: TGTGCCAGCAGCCAAGTCGCAGGGATGAACACTGAAGCTTTCTTT.

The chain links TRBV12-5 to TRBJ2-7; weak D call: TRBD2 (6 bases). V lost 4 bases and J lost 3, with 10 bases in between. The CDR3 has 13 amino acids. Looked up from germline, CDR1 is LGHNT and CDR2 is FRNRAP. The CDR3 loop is CASGSSEGYEQYF. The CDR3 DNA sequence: TGTGCTAGTGGTTCTAGCGAGGGCTACGAGCAGTACTTC.

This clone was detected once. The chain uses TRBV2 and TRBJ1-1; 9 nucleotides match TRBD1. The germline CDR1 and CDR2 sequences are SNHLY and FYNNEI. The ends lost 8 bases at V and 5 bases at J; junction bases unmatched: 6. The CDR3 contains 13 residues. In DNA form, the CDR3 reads TGTGCCAGCGGAAACAGGGGGCAGACTGAAGCTTTCTTT. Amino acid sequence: CASGNRGQTEAFF. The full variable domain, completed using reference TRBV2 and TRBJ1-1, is EPEVTQTPSHQVTQMGQEVILRCVPISNHLYFYWYRQILGQKVEFLVSFYNNEISEKSEIFDDQFSVERPDGSNFTLKIRSTKLEDSAMYFCASGNRGQTEAFFGQGTRLTVV.

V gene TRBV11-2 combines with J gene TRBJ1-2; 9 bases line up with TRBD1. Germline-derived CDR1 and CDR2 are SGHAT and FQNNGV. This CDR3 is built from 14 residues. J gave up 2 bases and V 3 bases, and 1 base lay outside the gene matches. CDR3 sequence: CASSFGTGNYGYTF. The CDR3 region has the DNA TGTGCCAGCAGCTTTGGGACAGGGAACTATGGCTACACCTTC.

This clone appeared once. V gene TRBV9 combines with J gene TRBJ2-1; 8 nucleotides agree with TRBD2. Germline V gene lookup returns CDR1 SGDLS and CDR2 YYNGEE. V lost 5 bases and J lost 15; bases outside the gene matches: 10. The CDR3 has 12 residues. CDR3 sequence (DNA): TGTGCCAGCAGTCCGAGCGGGGGCGGCCTGTTCTTC. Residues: CASSPSGGGLFF.

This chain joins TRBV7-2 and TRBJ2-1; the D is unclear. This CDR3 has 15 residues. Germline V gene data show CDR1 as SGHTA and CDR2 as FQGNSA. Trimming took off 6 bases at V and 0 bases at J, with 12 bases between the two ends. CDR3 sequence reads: CASSKHDRSYNEQFF. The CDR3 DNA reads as TGTGCCAGCAGTAAACACGATCGCTCCTACAATGAGCAGTTCTTC.

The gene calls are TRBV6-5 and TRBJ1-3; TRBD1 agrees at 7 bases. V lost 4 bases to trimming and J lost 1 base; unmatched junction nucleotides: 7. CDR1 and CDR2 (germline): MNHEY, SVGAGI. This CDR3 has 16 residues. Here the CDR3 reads CASSSPHRGSGNTIYF. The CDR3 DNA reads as TGTGCCAGCAGTTCGCCCCACAGGGGATCTGGAAACACCATATATTTT.

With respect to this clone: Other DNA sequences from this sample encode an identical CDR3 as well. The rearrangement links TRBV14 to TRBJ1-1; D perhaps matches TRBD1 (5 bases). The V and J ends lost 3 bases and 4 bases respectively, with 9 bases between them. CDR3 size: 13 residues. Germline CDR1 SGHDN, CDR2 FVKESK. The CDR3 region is CASSQGGITEAFF. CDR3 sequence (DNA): TGTGCCAGCAGCCAGGGGGGAATCACTGAAGCTTTCTTT. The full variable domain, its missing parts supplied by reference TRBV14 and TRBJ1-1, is EAGVTQFPSHSVIEKGQTVTLRCDPISGHDNLYWYRRVMGKEIKFLLHFVKESKQDESGMPNNRFLAERTGGTYSTLKVQPAELEDSGVYFCASSQGGITEAFFGQGTRLTVV.

CDR3 DNA sequence: TGCGCCAGCAGCTTGGGATTGGGAAGCACCTACGAGCAGTACTTC. Translation gives CASSLGLGSTYEQYF. The chain links TRBV5-1 to TRBJ2-7; D gene uncertain. With 0 bases removed from V and 2 bases from J, the gap between germline ends came to 12 bases. CDR3 length: 15 residues. In germline, CDR1 is SGHRS, CDR2 YFSETQ.